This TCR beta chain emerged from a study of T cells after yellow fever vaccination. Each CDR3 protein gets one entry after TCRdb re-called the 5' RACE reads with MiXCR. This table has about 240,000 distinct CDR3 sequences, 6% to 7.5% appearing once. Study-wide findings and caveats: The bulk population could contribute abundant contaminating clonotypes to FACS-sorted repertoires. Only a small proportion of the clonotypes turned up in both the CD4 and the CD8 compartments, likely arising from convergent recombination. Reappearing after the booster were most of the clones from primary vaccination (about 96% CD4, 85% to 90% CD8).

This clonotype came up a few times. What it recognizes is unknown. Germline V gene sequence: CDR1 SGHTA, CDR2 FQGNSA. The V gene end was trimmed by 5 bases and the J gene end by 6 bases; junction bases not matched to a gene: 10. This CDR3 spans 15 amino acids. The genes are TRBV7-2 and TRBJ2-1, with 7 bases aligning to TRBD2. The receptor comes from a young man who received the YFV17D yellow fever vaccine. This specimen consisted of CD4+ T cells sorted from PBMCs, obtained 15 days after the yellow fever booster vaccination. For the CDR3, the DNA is TGTGCCAGCAGCCACTCTAGCGGAGGGAGCAATGAGCAGTTCTTC. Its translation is CASSHSSGGSNEQFF.